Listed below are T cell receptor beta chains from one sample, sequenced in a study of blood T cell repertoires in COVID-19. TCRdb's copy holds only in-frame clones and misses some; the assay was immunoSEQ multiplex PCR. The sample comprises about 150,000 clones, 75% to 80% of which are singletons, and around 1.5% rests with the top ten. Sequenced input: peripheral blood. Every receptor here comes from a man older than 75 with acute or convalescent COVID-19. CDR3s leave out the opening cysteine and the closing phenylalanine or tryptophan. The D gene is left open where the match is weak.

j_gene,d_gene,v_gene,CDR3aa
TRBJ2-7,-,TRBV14,ASSQLGTGWSYEQY
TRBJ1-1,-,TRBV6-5,ASSRLDFMNTEAF
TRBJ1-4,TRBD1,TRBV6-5,ASSRQGSEKLF
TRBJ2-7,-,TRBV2,ASSTEGLSYEQY
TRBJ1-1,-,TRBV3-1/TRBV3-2,ASSLPGLMNTEAF
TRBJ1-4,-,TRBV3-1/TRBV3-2,ASSQERDRIGKLF
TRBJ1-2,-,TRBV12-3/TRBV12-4,ASSLGPYGYT
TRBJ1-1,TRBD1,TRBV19,ASSTYLSGQLNTEAF
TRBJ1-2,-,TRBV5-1,ASSLRESNYGYT
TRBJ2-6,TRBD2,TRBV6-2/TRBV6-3,ASSLVGLAGSSSGANVLT
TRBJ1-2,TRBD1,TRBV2,ASSVTGGYGYT
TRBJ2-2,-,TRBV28,ASSLAGPGELF
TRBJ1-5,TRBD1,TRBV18,ASSPQGAVQPQH
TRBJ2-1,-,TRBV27,ATRSFPGNEQF
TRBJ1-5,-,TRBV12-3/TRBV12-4,ASSLQGNQPQH
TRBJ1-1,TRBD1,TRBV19,ASRGQGDTEAF
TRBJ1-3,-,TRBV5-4,ASSRDRSPGNTIY
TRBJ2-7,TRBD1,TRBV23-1,ASSQHLDQDRGTLGPKGYEQY
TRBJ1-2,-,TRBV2,ASSRTVNGYT
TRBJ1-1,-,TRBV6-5,ASSPGMNTEAF
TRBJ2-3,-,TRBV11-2,ASSLTLNTQY
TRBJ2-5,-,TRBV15,ATSRDRGGGQWETQY
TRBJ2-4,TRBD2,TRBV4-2,ASSQDGLAGGGNIQY
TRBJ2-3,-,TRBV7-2,ASSSLGGSTDTQY
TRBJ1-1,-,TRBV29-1,SARGMNTEAF
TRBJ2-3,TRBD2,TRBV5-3,ARSPRRLADSTDTQY
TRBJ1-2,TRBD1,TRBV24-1,ATSDRTGWSSNYGYT
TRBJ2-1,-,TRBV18,ASSPPGEDEQF
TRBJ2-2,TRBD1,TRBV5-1,ASSASGQVSVAGELF
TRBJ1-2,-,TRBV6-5,ASSYQAGSSNYGYT
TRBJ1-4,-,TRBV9,ASSVSGNNEKLF
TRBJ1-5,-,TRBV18,ASSPNQGSNQPQH
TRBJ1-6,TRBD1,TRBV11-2,ASSPDRGSPLH
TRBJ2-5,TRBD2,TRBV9,ASSKTVAGQETQY
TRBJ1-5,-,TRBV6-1,ASSEVGIRNQPQH
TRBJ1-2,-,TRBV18,ASSPPRMAPGQYGYT
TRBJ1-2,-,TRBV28,ASSSPGGGVTGYT
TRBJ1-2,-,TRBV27,ASSLSSPSGGYT
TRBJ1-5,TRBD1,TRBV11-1,ASSSGQHQPQH
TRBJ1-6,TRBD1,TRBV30,AWSSRQGVNSPLH
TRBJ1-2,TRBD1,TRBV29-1,SVSQGMNYGYT
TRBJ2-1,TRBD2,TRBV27,ASSLSKHLGTTPNEQF
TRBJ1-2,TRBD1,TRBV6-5,ASSLGQGRVYGYT
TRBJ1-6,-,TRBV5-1,ASSLVGLNSPLH
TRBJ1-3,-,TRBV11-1,ASSYLSGATDTIY
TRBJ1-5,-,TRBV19,ASSMGGPGNQPQH
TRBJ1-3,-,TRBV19,ASSPGHLVSGNTIY
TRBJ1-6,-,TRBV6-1,ASSGGRVSSYNSPLH
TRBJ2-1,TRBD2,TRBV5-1,ASSLASGSGGEQF
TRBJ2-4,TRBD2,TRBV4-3,ASSETSGGDYQNIQY
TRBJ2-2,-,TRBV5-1,ASSLSTGRGGELF
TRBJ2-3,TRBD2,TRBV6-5,ASRARGADTQY